The rows below give T cell receptor beta chains drawn from one sample of a study of HIV-infected patients and healthy controls. TCRdb analysed the 5' RACE reads with MiXCR anew, one entry per CDR3 protein. The repertoire holds some 17,000 distinct CDR3 sequences, with more than 8% as singletons. Sequences were obtained from blood. These receptors were collected from an adult in good health. Each CDR3 is given with its conserved first and last residue. D genes are given only for firm matches. Clone sizes are given selectively: once, few, many, or a class where the clone is expanded.

D gene	V gene	J gene	clone size	CDR3 protein	CDR3 DNA
-	TRBV7-2	TRBJ2-3	medium-sized	CASSPGGTDTQYF	TGTGCCAGCAGCCCAGGCGGCACAGATACGCAGTATTTT
-	TRBV28	TRBJ2-7	many	CASSFTGIYEQYF	TGTGCCAGCAGTTTTACGGGGATCTACGAGCAGTACTTC
-	TRBV14	TRBJ1-5	many	CASSHDHNQPQHF	TGTGCCAGCAGCCACGATCACAATCAGCCCCAGCATTTT
-	TRBV7-9	TRBJ1-1	many	CASSLLVSGNTEAFF	TGTGCCAGCAGCTTATTGGTCTCGGGAAACACTGAAGCTTTCTTT
TRBD2	TRBV6-5	TRBJ2-3	many	CASSYSAAGRTDTQYF	TGTGCCAGCAGTTACAGCGCAGCGGGACGCACAGATACGCAGTATTTT
-	TRBV6-5	TRBJ2-3	many	CASSYSRDFSLGGDTQYF	TGTGCCAGCAGTTACTCTCGGGACTTTTCTCTGGGAGGAGATACGCAGTATTTT
-	TRBV29-1	TRBJ2-5	-	CSVGGRAKKETQYF	TGCAGCGTTGGGGGACGGGCAAAGAAAGAGACCCAGTACTTC
-	TRBV6-5	TRBJ2-6	many	CASSYRVSGANVLTF	TGTGCCAGCAGTTACAGGGTCTCTGGGGCCAACGTCCTGACTTTC
-	TRBV3-1	TRBJ1-1	many	CASSPTGNTEAFF	TGTGCCAGCAGCCCGACAGGGAACACTGAAGCTTTCTTT
-	TRBV25-1	TRBJ2-5	few	CASSATALQETQYF	TGTGCCAGCAGTGCGACAGCCCTACAAGAGACCCAGTACTTC
-	TRBV5-5	TRBJ2-7	medium-sized	CASSLDAVFYEQYF	TGTGCCAGCAGCTTGGATGCGGTATTCTACGAGCAGTACTTC
-	TRBV20-1	TRBJ1-6	many	CSAPGQAVSPLHF	TGCAGTGCCCCCGGACAAGCTGTCTCACCCCTCCACTTT
-	TRBV5-1	TRBJ1-1	many	CASSLTVNTEAFF	TGCGCCAGCAGCTTGACGGTGAACACTGAAGCTTTCTTT
TRBD1	TRBV6-6	TRBJ1-5	-	CASRIDRVQPQHF	TGTGCCAGCAGAATAGACAGGGTACAGCCCCAGCATTTT
TRBD1	TRBV11-2	TRBJ1-1	medium-sized	CASRRGRGGNTEAFF	TGTGCCAGCAGACGAGGGAGAGGGGGCAACACTGAAGCTTTCTTT
-	TRBV11-2	TRBJ2-2	many	CASSLEWAYTGELFF	TGTGCCAGCAGCTTAGAGTGGGCCTACACCGGGGAGCTGTTTTTT
TRBD2	TRBV5-1	TRBJ2-1	many	CASSLGLAGVDEQFF	TGCGCCAGCAGCTTGGGACTAGCGGGTGTCGATGAGCAGTTCTTC
-	TRBV6-5	TRBJ1-1	many	CASSYATATEAFF	TGTGCCAGCAGTTACGCGACAGCCACTGAAGCTTTCTTT
TRBD1	TRBV6-5	TRBJ2-3	medium-sized	CASSFNRQGPETDTQYF	TGTGCCAGCAGTTTCAACCGACAGGGACCGGAGACAGATACGCAGTATTTT
TRBD1	TRBV5-1	TRBJ2-3	many	CASSLSQGLNTQYF	TGCGCCAGCAGCTTGTCACAGGGGTTGAATACGCAGTATTTT
TRBD1	TRBV4-1	TRBJ2-6	many	CASSPRQGVEAGANVLTF	TGCGCCAGCAGCCCTCGACAGGGGGTTGAAGCTGGGGCCAACGTCCTGACTTTC
-	TRBV5-3	TRBJ1-1	medium-sized	CARSQRALDTTEAFF	TGTGCCAGAAGCCAACGAGCCTTAGACACCACTGAAGCTTTCTTT
-	TRBV12-3/TRBV12-4	TRBJ2-1	many	CASTLNPGSSYNEQFF	TGTGCCAGCACCTTAAATCCCGGGTCGTCCTACAATGAGCAGTTCTTC
-	TRBV27	TRBJ2-1	-	CASSLGVSYNEQFF	TGTGCCAGCAGTTTAGGGGTCTCCTACAATGAGCAGTTCTTC
-	TRBV20-1	TRBJ1-6	once	CSATVDSPLHF	TGCAGTGCTACGGTTGATTCACCCCTCCACTTT
-	TRBV7-2	TRBJ2-3	many	CASSPSLSIDTQYF	TGTGCCAGCAGCCCTTCTCTGTCAATAGATACGCAGTATTTT
-	TRBV5-1	TRBJ2-1	many	CASSSGARVYNEQFF	TGCGCCAGCAGCTCAGGGGCAAGGGTCTACAATGAGCAGTTCTTC
-	TRBV3-1	TRBJ1-1	many	CASSLSDRMNTEAFF	TGTGCCAGCAGCCTATCGGACAGAATGAACACTGAAGCTTTCTTT
-	TRBV12-2	TRBJ2-7	many	CASRLCRGRKNF	TGTGCAAGTCGCTTGTGTCGCGGGAGGAAAAACTTC
-	TRBV29-1	TRBJ1-2	many	CSVTTVGGYYGYTF	TGCAGCGTAACCACGGTCGGGGGCTACTATGGCTACACCTTC
TRBD2	TRBV20-1	TRBJ2-1	medium-sized	CSAMLVTSGRVNEQFF	TGCAGTGCTATGTTGGTTACTAGCGGGAGAGTAAATGAGCAGTTCTTC
-	TRBV6-4	TRBJ2-3	medium-sized	CASSPQYTDTQYF	TGTGCCAGCAGCCCTCAGTACACAGATACGCAGTATTTT
-	TRBV5-1	TRBJ2-7	-	CASSWGTGLSSYEQYF	TGCGCCAGCAGCTGGGGAACGGGACTGTCTTCCTACGAGCAGTACTTC
TRBD1	TRBV27	TRBJ2-5	medium-sized	CASSLRTGHQETQYF	TGTGCCAGCAGTTTAAGGACAGGCCACCAAGAGACCCAGTACTTC
-	TRBV24-1	TRBJ2-1	many	CATSDFNNEQFF	TGTGCCACCAGTGATTTCAACAATGAGCAGTTCTTC
-	TRBV19	TRBJ2-1	few	CASSIGGGPSSYSEQFF	TGTGCCAGTAGTATCGGGGGCGGACCTAGCTCCTACAGTGAGCAGTTCTTC
-	TRBV28	TRBJ2-3	-	CASSLRDAATDTQYF	TGTGCCAGCAGCCTCCGGGACGCGGCCACAGATACGCAGTATTTT
-	TRBV5-1	TRBJ2-7	medium-sized	CASSSGPGPEQYF	TGCGCCAGCAGCTCGGGACCTGGGCCCGAGCAGTACTTC
TRBD2	TRBV6-4	TRBJ2-1	many	CASSDPLAGTAYNEQFF	TGTGCCAGCAGTGACCCTCTAGCGGGAACCGCTTACAATGAGCAGTTCTTC
TRBD2	TRBV6-5	TRBJ2-6	many	CASRYYGLAGLSGANVLTF	TGTGCCAGCAGATACTACGGACTAGCGGGCCTCTCTGGGGCCAACGTCCTGACTTTC
TRBD2	TRBV19	TRBJ2-3	-	CASSTPGGSHPTDTQYF	TGTGCCAGTAGTACCCCGGGCGGGAGCCATCCCACAGATACGCAGTATTTT
TRBD1	TRBV20-1	TRBJ1-6	many	CSARKIQGGANSPLHF	TGCAGTGCTAGGAAAATACAGGGGGGAGCGAATTCACCCCTCCACTTT
-	TRBV28	TRBJ2-6	few	CASSLTGSSGANVLTF	TGTGCCAGCAGTTTAACCGGAAGTTCTGGGGCCAACGTCCTGACTTTC
-	TRBV6-5	TRBJ1-3	many	CASSAAGTTGNTIYF	TGTGCCAGCAGCGCCGCTGGGACAACTGGAAACACCATATATTTT
-	TRBV28	TRBJ2-3	medium-sized	CASGNPASTDTQYF	TGTGCCAGCGGGAACCCCGCTAGCACAGATACGCAGTATTTT
-	TRBV6-4	TRBJ2-3	few	CASSAGGTDTQYF	TGTGCCAGCAGTGCGGGAGGCACAGATACGCAGTATTTT
-	TRBV30	TRBJ1-5	-	CAWSVGGSNQPQHF	TGTGCCTGGAGTGTCGGTGGGAGCAATCAGCCCCAGCATTTT